Listed here are 10 T cell receptor beta chains from one sample, sequenced in a study of cytomegalovirus exposure and HLA in healthy donors (TCRdb year 2017). To prepare the library, the immunoSEQ multiplex PCR assay was applied. For the multiplex PCR, a mixture combining 60 forward primers for TCR Vbeta segments and 13 reverse primers for TCR Jbeta segments was used. The table comes from immuneACCESS by way of TCRdb, which keeps in-frame sequences with V and J called. Part of the clones is missing from these tables; in studies checked, under half for an unresolved V gene and the rest for unknown reasons. For this sample, the table gives about 130,000 clones. The ten largest clones add up to 1.5% to 2% of the sample. The sequenced sample was PBMCs. The receptors originated from a woman between 40 and 55 years old in good health and CMV-seropositive.

This sequence joins TRBV5-1 and TRBJ2-3; 8 bases map to TRBD1. This CDR3 has 15 residues. Unmatched junction bases numbered 3, after V lost 2 bases and J lost 1 base. Germline loops: CDR1 SGHRS, CDR2 YFSETQ. The CDR3 spells CASSLGQGRTDTQYF. The CDR3 DNA follows: TGCGCCAGCAGCTTAGGACAGGGACGCACAGATACGCAGTATTTT.

The chain is built from TRBV11-3 and TRBJ2-2, with D maybe TRBD1 (6 bases). Germline values: CDR1 SGHNT, CDR2 YENEEA. V lost 6 bases and J 3 bases, leaving 23 bases between the germline ends. There are 18 residues in the CDR3. CDR3 sequence: CASRVRAGDLGDTGELFF. CDR3 in DNA: TGTGCCAGCAGGGTAAGGGCAGGGGATTTGGGAGACACCGGGGAGCTGTTTTTT.

This rearrangement joins TRBV4-1 to TRBJ1-4, with unresolved D. V lost 3 bases and J lost 3, with 11 bases in between. Germline CDR1 reads MGHRA; CDR2 reads YSYEKL. The CDR3 has 15 residues. CDR3 nucleotide sequence: TGCGCCAGCAGCCATAAGTCGGTTGCTAATGAAAAACTGTTTTTT. Translated: CASSHKSVANEKLFF.

The chain uses TRBV2 and TRBJ1-1; tentatively, D is TRBD1 (6 bases). Trimming stripped 3 bases from V and 5 bases from J, with 10 bases between. The CDR3 runs to 13 residues. Looked up from germline, CDR1 is SNHLY and CDR2 is FYNNEI. The CDR3 spells CASSESTGTEAFF. The DNA of the CDR3 is TGTGCCAGCAGTGAGAGTACAGGGACTGAAGCTTTCTTT.

The rearrangement uses TRBV27 and TRBJ2-7; 10 bases match TRBD1. This CDR3 has 16 amino acids. Losses at the gene ends were 5 bases for V and 0 bases for J; bases not matched to a gene: 7. CDR1 and CDR2 (germline): MNHEY, SMNVEV (reference sequence). CDR3 loop: CASSPDRGQSSYEQYF. The CDR3 nucleotides are TGTGCCAGCAGTCCTGACAGGGGGCAAAGCTCCTACGAGCAGTACTTC.

The chain has TRBV2 and TRBJ2-7; 12 nucleotides agree with TRBD2. From germline, CDR1 is SNHLY and CDR2 FYNNEI. Trimming at V came to 4 bases and at J to 6 bases, leaving 7 bases not matched to a gene. The CDR3 is 15 residues long. The CDR3 reads CASSVGLAGASEQYF. The CDR3 nucleotides read TGTGCCAGCAGTGTGGGACTAGCGGGCGCAAGCGAGCAGTACTTC.

The J gene is TRBJ1-1, the V gene TRBV19; 8 bases are shared with TRBD1. The CDR3 has 15 amino acids. Trimming took 4 bases from V and 4 from J; bases not matched to a gene: 8. The V gene's germline CDR1 is LNHDA and CDR2 SQIVND (reference sequence). This CDR3 is CASSKRRGPTTEAFF. Written as DNA, the CDR3 is TGTGCCAGTAGTAAACGCAGGGGGCCTACCACTGAAGCTTTCTTT.

CDR3 DNA sequence: TGCAGCGCCGGACCGGGACAGGGGCCCACTGAAGCTTTCTTT. It yields the protein CSAGPGQGPTEAFF. The chain combines TRBV29-1 with TRBJ1-1, with 10 bases identical to TRBD1. Looked up from germline, CDR1 is SQVTM and CDR2 is ANQGSEA. This CDR3 spans 14 amino acids. The junction had 9 bases not matched to a gene; V was cut back by 7 bases and J by 4 bases.

CDR3 in DNA: TGTGCCAGCAGCAGCCGATCCGGGAGCACAGATACGCAGTATTTT. Translation gives CASSSRSGSTDTQYF. V and J are TRBV9 and TRBJ2-3; D call uncertain. V dropped 4 bases and J dropped 0 bases, with 12 bases sitting between them. The CDR3 runs 15 residues. Germline V gives CDR1 SGDLS, CDR2 YYNGEE.

This sequence joins TRBV7-2 and TRBJ2-7; 7 bases align to TRBD2. This CDR3 has 14 amino acids. The ends lost 1 base at V and 6 bases at J; junction bases unmatched: 6. Germline CDR1 and CDR2: SGHTA and FQGNSA. CDR3 in amino acids: CASSLGLAVPEQYF. CDR3 DNA sequence: TGTGCCAGCAGCTTAGGGCTAGCGGTCCCCGAGCAGTACTTC.